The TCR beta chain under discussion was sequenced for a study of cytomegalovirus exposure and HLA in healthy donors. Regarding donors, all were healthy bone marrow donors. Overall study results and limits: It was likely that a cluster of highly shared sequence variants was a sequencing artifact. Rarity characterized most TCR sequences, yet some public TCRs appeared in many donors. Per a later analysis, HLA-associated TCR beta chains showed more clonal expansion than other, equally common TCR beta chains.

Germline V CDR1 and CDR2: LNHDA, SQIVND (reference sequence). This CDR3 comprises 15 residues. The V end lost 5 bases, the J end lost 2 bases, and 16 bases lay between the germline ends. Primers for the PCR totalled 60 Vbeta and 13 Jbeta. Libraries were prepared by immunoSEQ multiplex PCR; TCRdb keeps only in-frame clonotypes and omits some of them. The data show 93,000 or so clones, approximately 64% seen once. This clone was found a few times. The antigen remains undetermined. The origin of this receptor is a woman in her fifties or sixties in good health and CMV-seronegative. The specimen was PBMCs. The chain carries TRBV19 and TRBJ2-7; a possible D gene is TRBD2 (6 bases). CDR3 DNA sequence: TGTGCCAGTAGTGTCGGACTAACCACAACCTACGAGCAGTACTTC. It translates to CASSVGLTTTYEQYF.